This T cell receptor beta chain was observed in a study of patients and donors after allogeneic stem cell transplantation. This clonotype was seen a few times. TCRdb reprocessed the RT-PCR reads with MiXCR, giving one entry per CDR3 protein. The sample carries around 160,000 distinct CDR3 sequences, approximately 28% recorded once. Sequenced: blood, either unsorted or a sorted T cell fraction (not recorded which). This TCR was sampled from a human donor who was either an allogeneic HSCT recipient or a stem cell or donor lymphocyte infusion donor (not recorded which). It is not recorded whose cells these are; they may come from a transplant donor.

The CDR3 spells CASSITGREEGYTF. The CDR3 DNA sequence: TGTGCCAGTAGTATTACCGGGCGCGAGGAAGGCTACACCTTC. The V call is TRBV19, the J call TRBJ1-2; D gene ambiguous. The ends were cut back, 3 bases at V and 8 bases at J, with 16 bases in the middle. The germline CDR1 and CDR2 sequences are LNHDA and SQIVND (reference sequence). The length of the CDR3 is 14 residues. The variable domain in full, with the rest retrieved from reference TRBV19 and TRBJ1-2, is DGGITQSPKYLFRKEGQNVTLSCEQNLNHDAMYWYRQDPGQGLRLIYYSQIVNDFQKGDIAEGYSVSREKKESFPLTVTSAQKNPTAFYLCASSITGREEGYTFGSGTRLTVV.